The 7 T cell receptor beta chains reported below all come from one sample, sequenced in a study of CD8+ T cells in alopecia areata. This sample's treatment: oral pan-JAK inhibitor, 5-10 mg twice daily. cDNA serving as the sequencing template came from extracted, reverse transcribed RNA. Sequencing was performed with immunoSEQ multiplex PCR; in TCRdb, only in-frame clones are kept and a portion is missing. Among about 190,000 clones listed, 60% were seen once. The sample consisted of CD4+ T cells sorted from blood, taken at week 4, from a patient treated with tofacitinib. All receptors derive from a human donor with alopecia areata.

This clone was picked up many times. The V call is TRBV7-3, the J call TRBJ2-7; 7 nucleotides agree with TRBD1. Per the germline V gene, CDR1 is SGHTA and CDR2 is FQGTGA. The CDR3 is made up of 13 amino acids. Trimming at V came to 9 bases and at J to 6 bases, leaving 11 bases not matched to a gene. The CDR3 sequence is CASPGQSVCEQYF. CDR3 DNA sequence: TGTGCCAGTCCGGGACAGTCGGTTTGCGAGCAGTACTTC. The variable domain in full, with the rest retrieved from reference TRBV7-3 and TRBJ2-7, is GAGVSQTPSNKVTEKGKYVELRCDPISGHTALYWYRQSLGQGPEFLIYFQGTGAADDSGLPNDRFFAVRPEGSVSTLKIQRTERGDSAVYLCASPGQSVCEQYFGPGTRLTVT.

The CDR3 is CASSFINQPQHF. In nucleotides, the CDR3 is TGTGCCAGCAGTTTTATCAATCAGCCCCAGCATTTT. This chain uses TRBV27 with TRBJ1-5; D unclear. V was clipped by 3 bases and J by 3 bases, with 3 bases between them. Germline CDR1 and CDR2: MNHEY and SMNVEV (reference sequence). CDR3 length equals 12 residues.

This clone has only a few counts. At one boundary the junction diverges from the germline segment, which might be a read error. The chain employs TRBV5-4 and TRBJ2-4; 8 nucleotides match TRBD1. This CDR3 comprises 12 residues. The germline V gene has CDR1 SGHNT and CDR2 YYREEE (reference sequence). In nucleotides, the CDR3 is TGTGCCAGCAGCTTGGTAACAGGGGGGTTAACTTTC. It encodes CASSLVTGGLTF.

In this sample, this clone turned up a few times. CDR3 loop: CSADRGLADTQYF. The CDR3 DNA sequence: TGCAGCGCCGACCGGGGGCTGGCAGATACGCAGTATTTT. This chain links TRBV29-1 with TRBJ2-3; D could derive from TRBD1 or TRBD2 (6 bases each). Trimming stripped 7 bases from V and 4 bases from J, with 15 bases between. Germline V gene lookup returns CDR1 SQVTM and CDR2 ANQGSEA. The CDR3 is made up of 13 amino acids.

V usage is TRBV9 and J usage is TRBJ1-2, with no clear D. Trimming took off 3 bases at V and 4 bases at J, with 13 bases between the two ends. This CDR3 is built from 14 residues. From germline, CDR1 is SGDLS and CDR2 YYNGEE. Here the CDR3 reads CASSGLRDTYGYTF. The CDR3 DNA follows: TGTGCCAGCAGCGGCCTCCGGGATACCTATGGCTACACCTTC.

This clone was seen a few times. CDR3 coding DNA: TGTGCCTGGGGATCCCCCCGGGACATCCATTTT. Translated: CAWGSPRDIHF. The chain uses TRBV30 and TRBJ1-5, with D possibly being TRBD1 (6 bases). Trimming took 5 bases from V and 16 from J, leaving 18 bases between them. The germline V gene encodes CDR1 GTSNPN and CDR2 SVGIG (reference sequence). The CDR3 covers 11 residues.

This clone was seen a handful of times. The rearrangement joins TRBV29-1 to TRBJ2-3, with 8 bases lining up with TRBD2. The CDR3 covers 14 residues. Germline V gene lookup returns CDR1 SQVTM and CDR2 ANQGSEA. With V trimmed by 6 bases and J by 2 bases, 7 bases remained unmatched. The CDR3 DNA follows: TGCAGCGTAAGACTAGCGCAGCCCACAGATACGCAGTATTTT. It specifies CSVRLAQPTDTQYF.